This section outlines one TCR beta chain sequence together with its context. V shed 7 bases and J 7 bases; nucleotides not matched to a gene: 16. The CDR3 covers 16 residues. The germline gives CDR1 SGHRS, CDR2 YFSETQ. These data originate in a study of blood T cell repertoires in COVID-19. Original processing methods: Reference gene primers were amplified, and this amplification served to estimate nucleated cell counts. Using immunoSEQ multiplex PCR, the repertoire was profiled, and TCRdb retains in-frame clones only, with some absent. V, J and clone size derive from that table, while D and trimming were established from the DNA sequence. Here the sample spans approximately 170,000 clones, roughly 84% being singletons.

The chain couples TRBV5-1 to TRBJ2-2; TRBD1 aligns across 7 bases. This clonotype was obtained from a woman older than 75 with active or convalescent COVID-19. The sample was peripheral blood. The chain's CDR3 is CASARNGQATGGELFF. The DNA for the CDR3 is TGCGCCAGCGCAAGAAATGGACAGGCAACAGGCGGGGAGCTGTTTTTT.